Following are 28 T cell receptor beta chains from one sample sequenced in a study of blood T cell repertoires in COVID-19. The repertoire was sequenced with immunoSEQ multiplex PCR; TCRdb's copy has only in-frame clones and lacks some. Counted here are about 120,000 clones, 82% occurring once; the ten biggest clones make up 16%. The sample was peripheral blood. The receptors shown here come from an older woman with acute or convalescent COVID-19.

This sequence joins TRBV6-4 and TRBJ2-2; D uncertain. CDR1 is MRHNA and CDR2 is SNTAGT in the germline V gene. Trimming removed 5 bases from V and 6 bases from J, with 10 bases in between. The CDR3 sequence is 13 residues long. The CDR3, as DNA: TGTGCCAGCAGTTCCACGGTGGCCGGGGAGCTGTTTTTT. Amino acid sequence: CASSSTVAGELFF.

The chain links TRBV6-5 to TRBJ1-3, with TRBD1 as a possible D gene (5 bases). Trimming stripped 2 bases from V and 4 bases from J, with 9 bases between. This CDR3 has 14 amino acids. Germline CDR1 MNHEY, CDR2 SVGAGI. CDR3 in DNA: TGTGCCAGCAGTTACACAGGTCGGGGAAACACCATATATTTT. The encoded protein is CASSYTGRGNTIYF.

The gene calls are TRBV4-1 and TRBJ2-6; 10 nucleotides agree with TRBD1. The J segment lost 2 bases and the V segment lost 6 bases, leaving 13 bases of the junction unmatched. The CDR3 is made up of 19 amino acids. Per germline, CDR1 MGHRA and CDR2 YSYEKL. The CDR3 loop is CASSPRLYGTGAGANVLTF. As DNA, the CDR3 is TGCGCCAGCAGTCCAAGACTCTACGGGACAGGGGCTGGGGCCAACGTCCTGACTTTC.

V is TRBV3-1 (or the pseudogene TRBV3-2) and J is TRBJ2-2; the D gene is possibly TRBD2 (7 bases). V was shortened by 2 bases and J by 1 base, with 14 bases between the two germline ends. Germline values: CDR1 LGHDT, CDR2 YNNKEL (reference sequence). There are 17 residues in the CDR3. Here the CDR3 reads CASSQRGAGLNTGELFF. The CDR3 coding sequence is TGTGCCAGCAGCCAACGGGGGGCTGGACTGAACACCGGGGAGCTGTTTTTT.

The V and J genes are TRBV6-2 or TRBV6-3 and TRBJ1-2, with a weak D call TRBD1 (6 bases). CDR3 length: 13 residues. Germline V lookup: CDR1 MNHEY, CDR2 SVGEGT. V lost 6 bases and J lost 3, with 11 bases in between. CDR3 bases: TGTGCCAGCAGCCCAGACAGGTACTATGGCTACACCTTC. Translating it yields CASSPDRYYGYTF.

A few counts support this clone. The chain uses TRBV29-1 and TRBJ1-5; possibly TRBD1 for D (5 bases). The CDR3 loop spans 15 amino acids. Between the trimmed V and J ends, which lost 0 bases and 6 bases, there was a span of 15 bases. Germline loops: CDR1 SQVTM, CDR2 ANQGSEA. The CDR3 nucleotides are TGCAGCGTTGAAGAGGCCCAGGGAAGTGGTCAGCCCCAGCATTTT. Protein: CSVEEAQGSGQPQHF.

The J gene is TRBJ2-2, the V gene TRBV11-3; unclear D gene. Deletions cut 4 bases from V and 9 bases from J, with 6 bases between. The CDR3 covers 11 residues. Germline CDR1 and CDR2: SGHNT and YENEEA. The CDR3 DNA is TGTGCCAGCAGCTCTTACAGGGAGCTGTTTTTT. Protein product: CASSSYRELFF.

The chain recombines TRBV7-2 with TRBJ2-2; 11 bases agree with TRBD2. The J segment lost 3 bases and the V segment lost 2 bases, leaving 5 bases of the junction unmatched. The CDR3 length is 17 residues. Per the germline V gene, CDR1 is SGHTA and CDR2 is FQGNSA. CDR3: CASSLFALAGDTGELFF. CDR3 coding DNA: TGTGCCAGCAGCTTATTTGCACTAGCGGGGGACACCGGGGAGCTGTTTTTT.

The rearrangement links TRBV6-5 to TRBJ1-5; 8 bases fit TRBD1. The CDR3 sequence is 13 residues long. Trimming at V came to 6 bases and at J to 5 bases, leaving 3 bases not matched to a gene. The V gene's germline CDR1 is MNHEY and CDR2 SVGAGI. The CDR3 sequence: CASSQGADQPQHF. The CDR3 nucleotides read TGTGCCAGCAGCCAGGGGGCGGATCAGCCCCAGCATTTT.

This clone was seen a single time. The chain joins TRBV5-4 to TRBJ1-1, with 8 bases matching TRBD1. Germline V CDR1 and CDR2: SGHNT, YYREEE (reference sequence). The V and J ends lost 4 bases and 7 bases, in that order; junction bases with no gene match: 9. CDR3 length: 14 residues. The CDR3 region is CASSTGQVGGEAFF. The CDR3 bases are TGTGCCAGCAGCACGGGACAGGTCGGGGGTGAAGCTTTCTTT.

This clone was seen a single time. V usage is TRBV11-3 and J usage is TRBJ2-2; 11 bases line up with TRBD1. The V segment lost 1 base and the J segment 3 bases; nucleotides outside the gene matches: 4. This CDR3 has 17 amino acids. CDR1 is SGHNT, CDR2 YENEEA, per germline. CDR3 nucleotide sequence: TGTGCCAGCAGCTTAGGGACAGGGGGCTCGGACACCGGGGAGCTGTTTTTT. Residues: CASSLGTGGSDTGELFF.

The chain has TRBV14 and TRBJ2-7; 10 bases match TRBD2. Germline V CDR1 and CDR2: SGHDN, FVKESK. V gave up 3 bases and J gave up 5 bases; unmatched junction bases: 10. The CDR3 has 16 amino acids. CDR3 residues: CASSHNIVAGGHEQYF. CDR3 DNA: TGTGCCAGCAGCCACAATATCGTAGCGGGGGGCCACGAGCAGTACTTC.

This chain connects TRBV19 to TRBJ1-5, with 7 bases that match TRBD1. The germline V gene has CDR1 LNHDA and CDR2 SQIVND (reference sequence). This CDR3 is built from 13 residues. Trimming at V came to 4 bases and at J to 7 bases, leaving 4 bases not matched to a gene. The CDR3 loop reads CASSNQGGQPQHF. The CDR3 DNA sequence: TGTGCCAGTAGTAACCAGGGGGGACAGCCCCAGCATTTT. Together with reference TRBV19 and TRBJ1-5, the CDR3 gives the full variable domain: DGGITQSPKYLFRKEGQNVTLSCEQNLNHDAMYWYRQDPGQGLRLIYYSQIVNDFQKGDIAEGYSVSREKKESFPLTVTSAQKNPTAFYLCASSNQGGQPQHFGDGTRLSIL.

V usage is TRBV10-2 and J usage is TRBJ1-1; D is perhaps TRBD1 (6 bases). Per the germline V gene, CDR1 is WSHSY and CDR2 is SAAADI. The CDR3 covers 12 residues. V shed 6 bases and J shed 10 bases, with 15 bases lying between them. In nucleotides, the CDR3 is TGCGCCAGCAGAGACCAACAGGGTTTAGCTTTCTTT. Amino acids: CASRDQQGLAFF.

In its sample, this clone was seen a few times. The chain is built from TRBV4-3 and TRBJ1-2; no firm D call. The CDR3 is 15 amino acids. V lost 1 base and J 1 base, leaving 10 bases between the germline ends. CDR1 and CDR2 from the germline V gene are LGHNA and YSLEER. Written as DNA, the CDR3 is TGCGCCAGCAGCCAAGGGGGAGGGAGTAACTATGGCTACACCTTC. This translates into CASSQGGGSNYGYTF.

This clone was counted between two and nine times. This chain joins TRBV6-2 or TRBV6-3 and TRBJ1-2; perhaps TRBD1 as D (6 bases). Germline lookup yields CDR1 MNHEY and CDR2 SVGEGT. The CDR3 runs to 14 residues. Trimming took 3 bases from V and 2 from J, leaving 10 bases between them. CDR3 sequence (DNA): TGTGCCAGCAGTTATAGGACAGAAAACTATGGCTACACCTTC. This gives the protein CASSYRTENYGYTF.

V is TRBV11-3 and J is TRBJ1-1; 12 bases align to TRBD1. Germline V gives CDR1 SGHNT, CDR2 YENEEA. V shed 7 bases and J 5 bases; nucleotides not matched to a gene: 14. This CDR3 region has 17 residues. The CDR3 protein is CASIPTGTGGAGTEAFF. In DNA form, the CDR3 reads TGTGCCAGCATTCCTACCGGGACAGGGGGCGCGGGAACTGAAGCTTTCTTT.

The rearrangement uses TRBV6-2 or TRBV6-3 and TRBJ1-4, with 7 bases that match TRBD1. Germline trimming cut 6 bases from V and 8 bases from J; bases unmatched to any gene: 12. Per germline, CDR1 MNHEY and CDR2 SVGEGT. The CDR3 loop spans 15 amino acids. CDR3 in amino acids: CASSRVGDSDEKLFF. CDR3 bases: TGTGCCAGCAGCCGGGTCGGGGACAGTGACGAAAAACTGTTTTTT.

The chain couples TRBV2 to TRBJ1-6, with TRBD1 identical over 10 bases. This CDR3 contains 13 residues. The trim removed 6 bases at V and 7 bases at J, leaving 0 bases unmatched. Germline CDR1 SNHLY, CDR2 FYNNEI. This CDR3 is CASRGQGNSPLHF. CDR3 DNA sequence: TGTGCCAGCAGGGGACAGGGGAATTCACCCCTCCACTTT.

This clone was picked up a small number of times. The DNA for the CDR3 is TGCGCCAGCAGCCAAGAACCCTTGGGCGGGGGGACCTACGAGCAGTACTTC. As protein: CASSQEPLGGGTYEQYF. The genes are TRBV4-3 and TRBJ2-7; 8 bases line up with TRBD2. Per germline, CDR1 LGHNA and CDR2 YSLEER. Trimming at V came to 0 bases and at J to 2 bases, leaving 9 bases not matched to a gene. CDR3 length: 17 residues.

In nucleotides, the CDR3 is TGTGCCATCAGTGTAACCGGAGACGAGCAGTACTTC. This encodes CAISVTGDEQYF. The V gene is TRBV10-3, the J gene TRBJ2-7; no clear D. CDR1 is ENHRY and CDR2 is SYGVKD in the germline V gene. V was shortened by 4 bases and J by 5 bases, with 9 bases between the two germline ends. The CDR3 consists of 12 residues.

The chain carries TRBV5-1 and TRBJ1-1, with D possibly being TRBD1 (5 bases). Germline CDR1 and CDR2: SGHRS and YFSETQ. Between the trimmed V and J ends, which lost 0 bases and 0 bases, there was a span of 6 bases. This CDR3 spans 14 amino acids. CDR3 bases: TGCGCCAGCAGCTTGGGGGGCCTGAACACTGAAGCTTTCTTT. This encodes CASSLGGLNTEAFF.

The rearrangement links TRBV28 to TRBJ2-7, with D perhaps matching TRBD1 (5 bases). The germline V gene encodes CDR1 MDHEN and CDR2 SYDVKM. Trimming removed 3 bases at V and 5 bases at J, with 11 bases between. The CDR3 has 13 amino acids. The CDR3 here is CASSLGRAHEQYF. CDR3 bases: TGTGCCAGCAGTTTGGGCAGGGCCCACGAGCAGTACTTC. The complete variable domain, with remaining parts taken from reference TRBV28 and TRBJ2-7, reads DVKVTQSSRYLVKRTGEKVFLECVQDMDHENMFWYRQDPGLGLRLIYFSYDVKMKEKGDIPEGYSVSREKKERFSLILESASTNQTSMYLCASSLGRAHEQYFGPGTRLTVT.

The chain links TRBV4-3 to TRBJ1-1, with 7 bases fitting TRBD1. Germline V lookup: CDR1 LGHNA, CDR2 YSLEER. The CDR3 is 14 residues long. J was trimmed by 0 bases and V by 5 bases; bases with no gene match: 3. Here the CDR3 DNA reads TGCGCCAGCAGCTACGACAGGGTGAACACTGAAGCTTTCTTT. Encoded protein: CASSYDRVNTEAFF.

The gene calls are TRBV6-2 or TRBV6-3 and TRBJ1-2, with D possibly TRBD1 on 5 matching bases. V was pared by 0 bases and J by 14 bases, with 22 bases between. The CDR3 has 15 residues. Germline values: CDR1 MNHEY, CDR2 SVGEGT. In DNA, the CDR3 is TGTGCCAGCAGTTACTCGATGGGGCATAATGTCCCCTATACCTTC. Its translation: CASSYSMGHNVPYTF.

V usage is TRBV2 and J usage is TRBJ2-7; a possible D gene is TRBD1 (6 bases). The germline V gene encodes CDR1 SNHLY and CDR2 FYNNEI. The V gene lost 10 bases and the J gene lost 5 bases, with 9 bases spanning the gap. This CDR3 has 10 amino acids. In nucleotides, the CDR3 is TGTGCCACCACAGGGAACGAGCAGTACTTC. Encoded protein: CATTGNEQYF.

Here the CDR3 reads CASSDQYNEQFF. The CDR3 DNA is TGCGCCAGCAGTGATCAATACAATGAGCAGTTCTTC. V usage is TRBV10-2 and J usage is TRBJ2-1; D ambiguous. Germline assignment: CDR1 WSHSY and CDR2 SAAADI. Trimming cost V 3 bases and J 4 bases, with 4 bases left between them. CDR3 length equals 12 residues.

This clone was observed once. The chain is built from TRBV11-3 and TRBJ1-6; 8 bases align to TRBD1. This CDR3 is 14 amino acids long. Trimming took 5 bases from V and 8 from J; bases not matched to a gene: 5. CDR1 is SGHNT and CDR2 is YENEEA in the germline V gene. The CDR3 protein is CASSPGQGDSPLHF. The CDR3 region has the DNA TGTGCCAGCAGCCCCGGACAGGGTGATTCACCCCTCCACTTT.